This T cell receptor (beta chain) was sequenced for a study of T cell responses to AZD1222 COVID-19 vaccine. TCRdb's copy holds only in-frame clones and misses some; the assay was immunoSEQ multiplex PCR. Among under 200,000 clones listed, 85% to 95% were seen once. Germline CDR1 LGHNA, CDR2 YSLEER. This CDR3 region has 16 residues. V shed 1 base and J shed 5 bases, with 15 bases lying between them. The sequence was collected from an adult in good health. Sequencing used peripheral blood, obtained on day 0 of AZD1222 vaccination. The chain recombines TRBV4-3 with TRBJ2-1; maybe TRBD2 (5 bases). In DNA form, the CDR3 reads TGCGCCAGCAGCCAAGGCCACTCCGGACTGAACAATGAGCAGTTCTTC. Amino acids: CASSQGHSGLNNEQFF.